This TCR beta chain was sequenced in a study of OX40 agonist ivuxolimab in advanced cancers. Study-level information: Those enrolled were around 87% male, with a mean age of about 60 years and ages from about 20 to 85.

The data were produced by immunoSEQ multiplex PCR, yet TCRdb's version contains in-frame clones alone and is incomplete. This sample carries 70,000 to 95,000 clones, about 88% of them seen once, and the ten largest clones take 3.5% to 5%. Findings of the study overall: At doses 0.1 to 3.0 mg/kg, CD4+ and CD8+ clones expanded. In the 0.1-3.0 mg/kg groups, partial responders showed among the lowest expansion.

Turning to this clone: The target antigen is unknown.

V lost 6 bases to trimming and J lost 4 bases, with 13 bases between them. The CDR3 extends over 14 amino acids. Germline CDR1 MDHEN, CDR2 SYDVKM. The sequence was collected from an adult with an advanced solid tumor such as melanoma, head and neck, liver or kidney cancer. Sequenced here: CD4+ or CD8+ T cells sorted from blood, sampled in a trial of the OX40 agonist ivuxolimab. The rearrangement uses TRBV28 and TRBJ2-1, with D possibly matching TRBD2 (5 bases). CDR3 sequence (DNA): TGTGCCAGCAGCCTAGGAGGCAATTACAATGAGCAGTTCTTC. Residues: CASSLGGNYNEQFF.